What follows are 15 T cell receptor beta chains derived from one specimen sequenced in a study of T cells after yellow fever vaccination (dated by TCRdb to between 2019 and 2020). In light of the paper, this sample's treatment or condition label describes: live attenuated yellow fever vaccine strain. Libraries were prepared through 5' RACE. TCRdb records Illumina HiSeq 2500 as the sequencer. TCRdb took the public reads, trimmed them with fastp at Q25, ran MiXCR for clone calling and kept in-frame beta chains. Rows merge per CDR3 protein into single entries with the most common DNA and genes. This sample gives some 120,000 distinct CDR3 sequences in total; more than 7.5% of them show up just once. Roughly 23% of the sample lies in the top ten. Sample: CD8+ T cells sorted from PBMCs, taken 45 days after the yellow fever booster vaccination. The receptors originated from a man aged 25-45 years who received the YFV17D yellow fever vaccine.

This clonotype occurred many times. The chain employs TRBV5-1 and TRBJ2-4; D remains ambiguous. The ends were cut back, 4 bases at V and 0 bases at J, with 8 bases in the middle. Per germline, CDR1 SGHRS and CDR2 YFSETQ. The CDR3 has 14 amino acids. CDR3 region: CASSPELAKNIQYF. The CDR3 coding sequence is TGCGCCAGCAGCCCCGAGCTAGCCAAAAACATTCAGTACTTC.

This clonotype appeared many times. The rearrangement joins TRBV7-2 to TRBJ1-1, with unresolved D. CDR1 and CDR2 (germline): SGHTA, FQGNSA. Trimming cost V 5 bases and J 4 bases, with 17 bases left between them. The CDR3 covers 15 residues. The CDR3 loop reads CASSHSNVMGTEAFF. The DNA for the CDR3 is TGTGCCAGCAGCCACTCCAACGTGATGGGCACTGAAGCTTTCTTT.

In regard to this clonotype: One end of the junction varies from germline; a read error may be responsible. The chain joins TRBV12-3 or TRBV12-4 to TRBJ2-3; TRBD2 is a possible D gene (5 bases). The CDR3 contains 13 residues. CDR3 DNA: TGTGCCAGCAGTTGGCCTAGCACAGAGACGCAGTATTTT. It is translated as CASSWPSTETQYF.

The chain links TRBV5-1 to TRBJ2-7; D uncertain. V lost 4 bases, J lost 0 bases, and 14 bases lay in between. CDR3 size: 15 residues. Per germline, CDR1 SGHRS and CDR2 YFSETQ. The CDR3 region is CASSPRVESSYEQYF. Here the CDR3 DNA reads TGCGCCAGCAGCCCCCGGGTGGAAAGCTCCTACGAGCAGTACTTC.

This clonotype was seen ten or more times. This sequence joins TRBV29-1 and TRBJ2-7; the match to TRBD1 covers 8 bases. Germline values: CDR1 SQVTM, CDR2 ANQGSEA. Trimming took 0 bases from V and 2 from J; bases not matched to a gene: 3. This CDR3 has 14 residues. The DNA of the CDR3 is TGCAGCGTTGAAGACCGACAGGGGACCTACGAGCAGTACTTC. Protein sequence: CSVEDRQGTYEQYF.

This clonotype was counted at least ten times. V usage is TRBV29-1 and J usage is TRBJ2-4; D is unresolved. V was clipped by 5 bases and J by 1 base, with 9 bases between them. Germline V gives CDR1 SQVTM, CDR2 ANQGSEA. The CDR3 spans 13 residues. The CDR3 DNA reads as TGCAGCGTTAAGCCTTCGGCCAAAAACATTCAGTACTTC. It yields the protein CSVKPSAKNIQYF.

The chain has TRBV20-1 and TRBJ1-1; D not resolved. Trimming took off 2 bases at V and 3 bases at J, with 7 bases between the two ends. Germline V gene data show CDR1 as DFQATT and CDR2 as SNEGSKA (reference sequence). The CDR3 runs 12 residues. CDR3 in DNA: TGCAGTGCTAGAATAGCGGACACTGAAGCTTTCTTT. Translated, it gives CSARIADTEAFF.

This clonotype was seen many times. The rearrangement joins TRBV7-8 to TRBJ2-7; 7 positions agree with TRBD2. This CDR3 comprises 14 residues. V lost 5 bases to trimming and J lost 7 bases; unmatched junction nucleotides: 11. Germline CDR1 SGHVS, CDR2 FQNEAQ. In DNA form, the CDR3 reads TGTGCCAGCAGCAAGACTAGCACTCTAGGAGAGCAGTACTTC. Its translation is CASSKTSTLGEQYF.

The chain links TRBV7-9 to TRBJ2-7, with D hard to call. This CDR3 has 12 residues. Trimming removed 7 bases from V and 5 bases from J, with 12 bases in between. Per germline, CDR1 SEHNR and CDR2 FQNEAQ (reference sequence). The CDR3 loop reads CASTSPLDEQYF. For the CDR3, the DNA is TGTGCCAGCACAAGCCCCCTAGACGAGCAGTACTTC.

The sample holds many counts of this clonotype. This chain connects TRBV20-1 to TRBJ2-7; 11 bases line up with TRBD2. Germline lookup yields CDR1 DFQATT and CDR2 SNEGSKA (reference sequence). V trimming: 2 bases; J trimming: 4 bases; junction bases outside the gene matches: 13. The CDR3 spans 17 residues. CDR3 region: CSARPLALAGGIYEQYF. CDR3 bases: TGCAGTGCTAGACCGTTAGCCTTAGCGGGAGGGATTTACGAGCAGTACTTC.

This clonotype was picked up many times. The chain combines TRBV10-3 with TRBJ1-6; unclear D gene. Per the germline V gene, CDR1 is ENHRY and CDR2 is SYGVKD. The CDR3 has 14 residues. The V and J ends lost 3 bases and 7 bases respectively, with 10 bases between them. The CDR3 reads CAISDHDQNSPLHF. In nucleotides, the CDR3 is TGTGCCATCAGTGACCATGACCAGAATTCACCCCTCCACTTT.

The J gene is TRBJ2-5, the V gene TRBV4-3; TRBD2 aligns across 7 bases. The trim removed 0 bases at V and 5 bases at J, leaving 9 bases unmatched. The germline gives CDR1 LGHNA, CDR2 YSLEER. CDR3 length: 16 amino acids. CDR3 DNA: TGCGCCAGCAGCCAAGAGGGCGGGGGACTCCAGGAGACCCAGTACTTC. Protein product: CASSQEGGGLQETQYF.

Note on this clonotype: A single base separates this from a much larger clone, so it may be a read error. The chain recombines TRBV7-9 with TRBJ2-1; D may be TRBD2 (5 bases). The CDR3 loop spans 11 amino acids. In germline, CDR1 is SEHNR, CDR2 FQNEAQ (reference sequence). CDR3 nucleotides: TGTGCCATCAGCTTTGGGAGTGAGCAGTTCTTC. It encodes CAISFGSEQFF.

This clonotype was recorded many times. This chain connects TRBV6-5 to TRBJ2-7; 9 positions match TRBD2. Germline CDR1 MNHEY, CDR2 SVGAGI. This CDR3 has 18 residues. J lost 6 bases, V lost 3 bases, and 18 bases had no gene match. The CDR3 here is CASSYSGSFFGSSLEQYF. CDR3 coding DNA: TGTGCCAGCAGTTATAGCGGGAGCTTCTTCGGTTCGTCCCTCGAGCAGTACTTC.

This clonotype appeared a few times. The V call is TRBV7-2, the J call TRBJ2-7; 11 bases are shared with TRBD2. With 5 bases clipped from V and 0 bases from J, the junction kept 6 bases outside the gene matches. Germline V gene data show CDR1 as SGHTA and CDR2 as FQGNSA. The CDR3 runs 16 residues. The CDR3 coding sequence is TGTGCCAGCAGCCTGGGACTAGCGGTTAGCTCCTACGAGCAGTACTTC. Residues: CASSLGLAVSSYEQYF. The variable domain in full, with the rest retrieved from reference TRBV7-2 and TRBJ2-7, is GAGVSQSPSNKVTEKGKDVELRCDPISGHTALYWYRQSLGQGLEFLIYFQGNSAPDKSGLPSDRFSAERTGGSVSTLTIQRTQQEDSAVYLCASSLGLAVSSYEQYFGPGTRLTVT.